The clone carrying this T cell receptor beta chain was seen a few times. This sample is drawn from a study of T cells after yellow fever vaccination. As for the study in general: For low cell numbers, libraries were made with SMART-Seq v4 Ultra Low Input.

Germline loops: CDR1 MNHNS, CDR2 SASEGT. The CDR3 sequence is 14 residues long. V gave up 5 bases and J gave up 2 bases; unmatched junction bases: 4. Each CDR3 protein gets one entry after TCRdb re-called the 5' RACE reads with MiXCR. The repertoire holds a few hundred thousand distinct CDR3 sequences, 7% to 9% seen once, with approximately 16% in the top ten. The source was PBMCs, collected 35 to 50 days after the first yellow fever vaccination. This TCR was recovered from a man aged 18-30 years who received the YFV17D yellow fever vaccine. V usage is TRBV6-1 and J usage is TRBJ2-3; TRBD1 matches 7 bases. The CDR3 coding sequence is TGTGCCAGCAGTAAACAGGGGTTCACAGATACGCAGTATTTT. Amino acid sequence: CASSKQGFTDTQYF.